These T cell receptor beta chains were read from a single sample in a study of blood T cell repertoires in COVID-19. Method: immunoSEQ multiplex PCR; TCRdb's copy keeps in-frame clones and lacks some. The sample yields roughly 100,000 clones, about nine tenths seen once. Sequenced material: peripheral blood. Receptors originate from a man between 18 and 35 years old with acute or convalescent COVID-19. The CDR3 runs from the conserved cysteine through the conserved F or W. A D gene is named only where the DNA matches it firmly. Clone sizes are given selectively: once, few, many, or a class where the clone is expanded.

j_call | v_call | d_call | clone_size | cdr3_aa | cdr3_nt
TRBJ1-2 | TRBV7-2 | NA | NA | CASSLVLQGDERYGYTF | TGTGCCAGCAGCTTAGTCTTACAGGGAGACGAACGCTATGGCTACACCTTC
TRBJ1-2 | TRBV4-2 | NA | NA | CASSQGLSGYTF | TGTGCCAGCAGCCAAGGGCTCAGTGGCTACACCTTC
TRBJ1-2 | TRBV9 | TRBD1 | NA | CASSGTGGFGYGYTF | TGTGCCAGCAGCGGTACAGGGGGCTTCGGCTATGGCTACACCTTC
TRBJ2-3 | TRBV19 | NA | NA | CASSLRDLYGGIRRPDTQYF | TGTGCCAGTAGCCTTAGGGATTTGTACGGCGGGATCAGACGCCCAGATACGCAGTATTTT
TRBJ2-3 | TRBV5-8 | NA | NA | CASSLAAQGFWTDTQYF | TGTGCCAGCAGCTTGGCCGCACAGGGATTCTGGACAGATACGCAGTATTTT
TRBJ2-7 | TRBV2 | TRBD1 | NA | CASSDEGQGLYEQYF | TGTGCCAGCAGTGACGAGGGACAGGGCTTGTACGAGCAGTACTTC
TRBJ1-2 | TRBV4-1 | NA | NA | CASSFDWLSESYGYTF | TGCGCCAGCAGCTTTGATTGGTTAAGTGAGTCCTATGGCTACACCTTC
TRBJ1-1 | TRBV5-1 | NA | once | CASRGRDTEAFF | TGCGCCAGCAGAGGCAGGGACACTGAAGCTTTCTTT
TRBJ2-3 | TRBV20-1 | NA | NA | CSASIVAVTSTDTQYF | TGCAGTGCTAGTATTGTCGCGGTAACTAGCACAGATACGCAGTATTTT
TRBJ2-7 | TRBV6-5 | TRBD1 | NA | CASTKRTGLGYEQYF | TGTGCCAGCACTAAACGGACAGGGTTAGGCTACGAGCAGTACTTC
TRBJ2-7 | TRBV6-5 | NA | NA | CASSPTGRGSYEQYF | TGTGCCAGCAGCCCCACAGGGAGGGGGTCCTACGAGCAGTACTTC
TRBJ2-5 | TRBV6-6 | NA | NA | CASTLDTYQETQYF | TGTGCCAGCACCCTCGACACGTACCAAGAGACCCAGTACTTC
TRBJ2-3 | TRBV11-2 | NA | NA | CASSLPTFSTDTQYF | TGTGCCAGCAGCCTTCCGACTTTTTCTACAGATACGCAGTATTTT
TRBJ1-4 | TRBV29-1 | NA | NA | CSVEEVQGSEKLFF | TGCAGCGTTGAAGAGGTGCAGGGGAGCGAAAAACTGTTTTTT
TRBJ1-4 | TRBV18 | NA | NA | CASSPPLGGYNEKLFF | TGTGCCAGCTCACCCCCTTTGGGGGGGTATAATGAAAAACTGTTTTTT
TRBJ1-2 | TRBV3-1/TRBV3-2 | NA | NA | CASSQVAGSYAYTF | TGTGCCAGCAGCCAAGTGGCTGGTTCGTATGCCTACACCTTC
TRBJ2-4 | TRBV13 | TRBD1 | once | CASSQRTKTGENIQYF | TGTGCCAGCAGCCAAAGAACAAAGACAGGGGAAAACATTCAGTACTTC
TRBJ1-1 | TRBV25-1 | NA | NA | CASSDRTGLGAFF | TGTGCCAGCAGTGACCGTACGGGACTTGGAGCTTTCTTT
TRBJ1-1 | TRBV5-1 | NA | NA | CASSPEPMNTEAFF | TGCGCCAGCAGCCCCGAGCCCATGAACACTGAAGCTTTCTTT
TRBJ2-7 | TRBV5-4 | TRBD2 | NA | CASTGIWGGSSEQYF | TGTGCCAGCACGGGGATCTGGGGGGGATCCAGCGAGCAGTACTTC
TRBJ1-2 | TRBV7-9 | TRBD1 | NA | CASSPSGDSLGYTF | TGTGCCAGCAGCCCCAGTGGGGACAGCCTGGGCTACACCTTC
TRBJ2-4 | TRBV19 | TRBD1 | NA | CASRPGTGVNVKNIQYF | TGTGCCAGTAGACCCGGGACAGGGGTGAACGTCAAAAACATTCAGTACTTC
TRBJ1-5 | TRBV18 | TRBD1 | NA | CASSSGQGPNQPQHF | TGTGCCAGCTCATCAGGACAGGGACCGAATCAGCCCCAGCATTTT
TRBJ1-3 | TRBV6-1 | TRBD1 | NA | CASSEGQGSYTIYF | TGTGCCAGCAGTGAAGGACAGGGGAGCTATACCATATATTTT
TRBJ1-2 | TRBV5-1 | NA | NA | CASTLGVMPTNYGYTF | TGCGCCAGCACCCTGGGCGTAATGCCGACTAACTATGGCTACACCTTC
TRBJ1-6 | TRBV7-9 | NA | NA | CASSSRGGNSPLHF | TGTGCCAGCAGCTCGCGGGGAGGAAATTCACCCCTCCACTTT
TRBJ2-5 | TRBV27 | NA | NA | CASSLSFSGSVDQETQYF | TGTGCCAGCAGTTTATCGTTCTCCGGTTCTGTCGACCAAGAGACCCAGTACTTC
TRBJ1-2 | TRBV6-6 | TRBD1 | NA | CASSYSGTAAGYTF | TGTGCCAGCAGTTACTCGGGGACAGCCGCTGGCTACACCTTC
TRBJ2-1 | TRBV6-5 | NA | NA | CASRDVETGNEQFF | TGTGCCAGCCGCGATGTGGAGACGGGGAATGAGCAGTTCTTC
TRBJ1-1 | TRBV30 | TRBD1 | once | CAWGDRGDTEAFF | TGTGCCTGGGGGGACAGGGGGGACACTGAAGCTTTCTTT
TRBJ2-7 | TRBV14 | TRBD1 | NA | CASSPRQGDSSYEQYF | TGTGCCAGCAGCCCCCGACAGGGCGATAGCTCCTACGAGCAGTACTTC
TRBJ2-7 | TRBV7-9 | NA | NA | CASSLGVRDTSSYEQYF | TGTGCCAGCAGCTTAGGTGTTCGGGACACCTCATCCTACGAGCAGTACTTC
TRBJ1-4 | TRBV15 | NA | NA | CATSRGREGNEKLFF | TGTGCCACCAGCAGAGGCCGGGAAGGGAATGAAAAACTGTTTTTT
TRBJ2-1 | TRBV11-3 | NA | NA | CASSMGGLGGSSYNEQFF | TGTGCCAGCAGCATGGGTGGGTTGGGGGGAAGCTCCTACAATGAGCAGTTCTTC
TRBJ1-1 | TRBV9 | NA | once | CASSVGQGGTEAFF | TGTGCCAGCAGCGTAGGGCAGGGAGGTACTGAAGCTTTCTTT
TRBJ2-5 | TRBV2 | TRBD1 | NA | CASSRRGETQYF | TGTGCCAGCAGTCGCAGGGGGGAGACCCAGTACTTC
TRBJ2-6 | TRBV19 | TRBD1 | NA | CASSKRGTGTSGANVLTF | TGTGCCAGTAGTAAACGCGGGACAGGGACCTCTGGGGCCAACGTCCTGACTTTC